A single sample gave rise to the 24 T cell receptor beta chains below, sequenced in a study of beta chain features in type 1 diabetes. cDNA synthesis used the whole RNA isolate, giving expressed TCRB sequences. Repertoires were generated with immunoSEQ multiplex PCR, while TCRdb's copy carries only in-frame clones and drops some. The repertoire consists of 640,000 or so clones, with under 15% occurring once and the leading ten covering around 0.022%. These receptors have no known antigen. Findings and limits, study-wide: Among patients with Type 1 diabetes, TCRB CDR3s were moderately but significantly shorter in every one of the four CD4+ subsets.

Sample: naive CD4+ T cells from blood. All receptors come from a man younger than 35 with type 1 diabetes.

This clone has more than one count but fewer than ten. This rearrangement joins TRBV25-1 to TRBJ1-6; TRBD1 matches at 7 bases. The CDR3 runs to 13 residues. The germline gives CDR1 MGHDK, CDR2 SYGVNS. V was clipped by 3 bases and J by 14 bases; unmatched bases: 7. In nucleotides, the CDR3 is TGTGCCAGCAGTGATCAGGGGGGGCCGTCCCTCCACTTT. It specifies CASSDQGGPSLHF.

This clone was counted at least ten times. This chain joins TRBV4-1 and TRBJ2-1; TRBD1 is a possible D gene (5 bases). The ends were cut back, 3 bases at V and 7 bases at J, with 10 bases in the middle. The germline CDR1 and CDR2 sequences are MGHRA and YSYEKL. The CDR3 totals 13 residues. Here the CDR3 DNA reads TGCGCCAGCAGCCAGGACAACCTAAATGAGCAGTTCTTC. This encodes CASSQDNLNEQFF.

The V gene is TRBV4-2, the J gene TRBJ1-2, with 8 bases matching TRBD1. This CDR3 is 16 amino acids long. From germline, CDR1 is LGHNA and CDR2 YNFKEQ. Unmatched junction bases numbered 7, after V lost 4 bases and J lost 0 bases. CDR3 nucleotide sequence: TGTGCCAGCAGCCTCCCCGGGACAGGAGCTAACTATGGCTACACCTTC. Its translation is CASSLPGTGANYGYTF.

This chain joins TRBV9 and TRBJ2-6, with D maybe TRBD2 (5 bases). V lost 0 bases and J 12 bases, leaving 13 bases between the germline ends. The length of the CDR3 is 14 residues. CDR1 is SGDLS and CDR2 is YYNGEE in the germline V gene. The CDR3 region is CASSVDEGKRVLTF. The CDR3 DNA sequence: TGTGCCAGCAGCGTAGATGAGGGTAAACGCGTCCTGACTTTC.

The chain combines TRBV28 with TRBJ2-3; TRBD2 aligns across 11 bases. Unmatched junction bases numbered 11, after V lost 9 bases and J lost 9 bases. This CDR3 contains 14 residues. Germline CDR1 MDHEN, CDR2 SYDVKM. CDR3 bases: TGTGCCAGTAACTTAGCGGGGGGGCCGGGAACGCAGTATTTT. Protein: CASNLAGGPGTQYF.

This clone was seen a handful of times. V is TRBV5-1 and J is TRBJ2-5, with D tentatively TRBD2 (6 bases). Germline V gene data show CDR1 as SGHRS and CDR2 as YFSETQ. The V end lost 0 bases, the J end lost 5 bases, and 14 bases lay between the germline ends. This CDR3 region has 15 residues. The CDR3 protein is CASSLGRAPRETQYF. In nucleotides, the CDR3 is TGCGCCAGCAGCTTGGGGAGGGCCCCCCGGGAGACCCAGTACTTC.

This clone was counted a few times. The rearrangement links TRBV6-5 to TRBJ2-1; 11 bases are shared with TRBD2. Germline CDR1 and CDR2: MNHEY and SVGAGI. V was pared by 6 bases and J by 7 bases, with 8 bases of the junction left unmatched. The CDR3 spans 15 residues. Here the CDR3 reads CASRQLAGVRNEQFF. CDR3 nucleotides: TGTGCCAGCAGGCAACTAGCGGGGGTAAGGAATGAGCAGTTCTTC.

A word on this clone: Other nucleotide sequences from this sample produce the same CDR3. The CDR3, as DNA: TGTGCCTGGAGCGCCGGGGGACCAACTAATGAAAAACTGTTTTTT. Amino acids: CAWSAGGPTNEKLFF. The chain uses TRBV30 and TRBJ1-4, with D possibly matching TRBD1 (5 bases). CDR1 and CDR2 (germline): GTSNPN, SVGIG (reference sequence). The CDR3 sequence is 15 residues long. V dropped 3 bases and J dropped 0 bases, with 11 bases sitting between them.

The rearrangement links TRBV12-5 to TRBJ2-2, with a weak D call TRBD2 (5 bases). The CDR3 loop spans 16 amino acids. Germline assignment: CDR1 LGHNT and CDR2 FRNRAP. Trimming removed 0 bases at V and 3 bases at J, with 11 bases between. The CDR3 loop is CASGLVLGRDTGELFF. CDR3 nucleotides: TGTGCTAGTGGTTTGGTACTTGGGCGGGACACCGGGGAGCTGTTTTTT.

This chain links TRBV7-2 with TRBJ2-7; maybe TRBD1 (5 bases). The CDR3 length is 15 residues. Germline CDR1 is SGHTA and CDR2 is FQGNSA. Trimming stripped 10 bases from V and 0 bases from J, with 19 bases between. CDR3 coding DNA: TGTGCCACCTCGGTTAGTTGGGGCGGCTCCTACGAGCAGTACTTC. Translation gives CATSVSWGGSYEQYF.

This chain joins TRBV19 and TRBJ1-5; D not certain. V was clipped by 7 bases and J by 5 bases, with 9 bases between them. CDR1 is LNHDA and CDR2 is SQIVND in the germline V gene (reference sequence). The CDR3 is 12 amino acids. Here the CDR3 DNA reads TGTGCCAGTAAAGCCAGCGATCAGCCCCAGCATTTT. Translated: CASKASDQPQHF.

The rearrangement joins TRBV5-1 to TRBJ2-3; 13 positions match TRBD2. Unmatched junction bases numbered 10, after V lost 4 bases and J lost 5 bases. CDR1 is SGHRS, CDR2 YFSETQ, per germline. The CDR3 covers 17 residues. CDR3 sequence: CASSPPGLAGAIDTQYF. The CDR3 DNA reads TGCGCCAGCAGCCCCCCCGGACTAGCGGGGGCGATAGATACGCAGTATTTT. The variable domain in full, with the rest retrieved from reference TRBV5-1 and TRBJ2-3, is KAGVTQTPRYLIKTRGQQVTLSCSPISGHRSVSWYQQTPGQGLQFLFEYFSETQRNKGNFPGRFSGRQFSNSRSEMNVSTLELGDSALYLCASSPPGLAGAIDTQYFGPGTRLTVL.

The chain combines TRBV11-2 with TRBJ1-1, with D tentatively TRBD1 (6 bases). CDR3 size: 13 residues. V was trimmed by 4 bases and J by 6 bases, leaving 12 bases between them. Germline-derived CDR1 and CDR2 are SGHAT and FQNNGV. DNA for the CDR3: TGTGCCAGCAGCTACGAACCAGGGGCTGAAGCTTTCTTT. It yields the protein CASSYEPGAEAFF.

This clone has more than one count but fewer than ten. The CDR3 spells CASRYGDEQYF. CDR3 DNA sequence: TGTGCCAGCCGCTATGGCGACGAGCAGTACTTC. The chain combines TRBV5-6 with TRBJ2-7; no clear D. This CDR3 contains 11 residues. V lost 7 bases and J 5 bases, leaving 10 bases between the germline ends. In germline, CDR1 is SGHDT, CDR2 YYEEEE.

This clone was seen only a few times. The CDR3 reads CASSQDQAYGANVLTF. CDR3 coding DNA: TGTGCCAGCAGCCAAGACCAGGCTTATGGGGCCAACGTCCTGACTTTC. The chain links TRBV4-2 to TRBJ2-6; D ambiguous. Trimming cost V 0 bases and J 3 bases, with 9 bases left between them. The CDR3 contains 16 residues. CDR1 and CDR2 from the germline V gene are LGHNA and YNFKEQ.

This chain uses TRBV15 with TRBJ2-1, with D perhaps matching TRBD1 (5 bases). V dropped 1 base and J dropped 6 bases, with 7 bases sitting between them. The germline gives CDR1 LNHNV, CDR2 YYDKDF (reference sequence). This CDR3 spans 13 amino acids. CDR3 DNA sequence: TGTGCCACCAGCAGAGGACAGATCAATGAGCAGTTCTTC. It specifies CATSRGQINEQFF.

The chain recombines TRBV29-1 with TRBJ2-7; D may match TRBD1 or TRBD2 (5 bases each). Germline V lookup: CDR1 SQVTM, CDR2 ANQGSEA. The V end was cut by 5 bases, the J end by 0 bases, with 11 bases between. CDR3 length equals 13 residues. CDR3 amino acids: CSVLDGGSYEQYF. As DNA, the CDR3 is TGCAGCGTTTTGGATGGGGGCTCCTACGAGCAGTACTTC.

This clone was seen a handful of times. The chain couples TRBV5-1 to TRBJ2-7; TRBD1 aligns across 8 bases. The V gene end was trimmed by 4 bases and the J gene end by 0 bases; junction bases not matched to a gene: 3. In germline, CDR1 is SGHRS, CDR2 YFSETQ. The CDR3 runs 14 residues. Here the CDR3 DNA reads TGCGCCAGCAGCCGAGGGACAGGCTCCTACGAGCAGTACTTC. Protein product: CASSRGTGSYEQYF.

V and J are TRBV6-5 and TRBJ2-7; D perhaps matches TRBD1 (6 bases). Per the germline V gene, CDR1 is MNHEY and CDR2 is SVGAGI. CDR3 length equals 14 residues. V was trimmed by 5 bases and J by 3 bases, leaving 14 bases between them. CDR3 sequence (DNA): TGTGCCAGCAGTGGCAGGGGACCCCACTACGAGCAGTACTTC. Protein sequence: CASSGRGPHYEQYF.

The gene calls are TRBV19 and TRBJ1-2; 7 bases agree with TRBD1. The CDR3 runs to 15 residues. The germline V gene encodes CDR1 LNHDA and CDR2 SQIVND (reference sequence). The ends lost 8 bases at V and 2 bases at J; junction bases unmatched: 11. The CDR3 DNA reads TGTGCCAGTGCACCCGCGACAGGGACCAACTATGGCTACACCTTC. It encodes CASAPATGTNYGYTF.

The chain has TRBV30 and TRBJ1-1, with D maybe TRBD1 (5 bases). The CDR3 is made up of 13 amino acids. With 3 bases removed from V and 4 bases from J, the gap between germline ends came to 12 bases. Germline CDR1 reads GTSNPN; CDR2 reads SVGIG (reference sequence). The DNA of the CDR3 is TGTGCCTGGAGCCGCGGAAGGGGCACTGAAGCTTTCTTT. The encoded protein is CAWSRGRGTEAFF. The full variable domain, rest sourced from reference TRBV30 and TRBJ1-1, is SQTIHQWPATLVQPVGSPLSLECTVEGTSNPNLYWYRQAAGRGLQLLFYSVGIGQISSEVPQNLSASRPQDRQFILSSKKLLLSDSGFYLCAWSRGRGTEAFFGQGTRLTVV.

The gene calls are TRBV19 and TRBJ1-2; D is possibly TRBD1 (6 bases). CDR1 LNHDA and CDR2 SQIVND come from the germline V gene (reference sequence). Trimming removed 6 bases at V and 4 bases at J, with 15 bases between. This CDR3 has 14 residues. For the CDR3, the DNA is TGTGCCAGTAGAAGGGAATCGGACAGCTATGGCTACACCTTC. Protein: CASRRESDSYGYTF.

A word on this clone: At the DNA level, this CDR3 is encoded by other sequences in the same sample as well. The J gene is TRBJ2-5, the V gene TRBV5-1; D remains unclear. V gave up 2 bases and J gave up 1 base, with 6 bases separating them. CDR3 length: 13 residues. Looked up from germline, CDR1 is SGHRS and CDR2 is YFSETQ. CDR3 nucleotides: TGCGCCAGCAGCTTCGGGCTCCAAGAGACCCAGTACTTC. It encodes CASSFGLQETQYF.

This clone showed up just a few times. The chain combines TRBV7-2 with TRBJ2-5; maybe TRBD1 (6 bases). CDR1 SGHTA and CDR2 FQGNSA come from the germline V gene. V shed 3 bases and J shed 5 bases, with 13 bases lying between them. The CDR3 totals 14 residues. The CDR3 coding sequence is TGTGCCAGCAGCTTCGCAGGGGTCGGGGAGACCCAGTACTTC. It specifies CASSFAGVGETQYF.